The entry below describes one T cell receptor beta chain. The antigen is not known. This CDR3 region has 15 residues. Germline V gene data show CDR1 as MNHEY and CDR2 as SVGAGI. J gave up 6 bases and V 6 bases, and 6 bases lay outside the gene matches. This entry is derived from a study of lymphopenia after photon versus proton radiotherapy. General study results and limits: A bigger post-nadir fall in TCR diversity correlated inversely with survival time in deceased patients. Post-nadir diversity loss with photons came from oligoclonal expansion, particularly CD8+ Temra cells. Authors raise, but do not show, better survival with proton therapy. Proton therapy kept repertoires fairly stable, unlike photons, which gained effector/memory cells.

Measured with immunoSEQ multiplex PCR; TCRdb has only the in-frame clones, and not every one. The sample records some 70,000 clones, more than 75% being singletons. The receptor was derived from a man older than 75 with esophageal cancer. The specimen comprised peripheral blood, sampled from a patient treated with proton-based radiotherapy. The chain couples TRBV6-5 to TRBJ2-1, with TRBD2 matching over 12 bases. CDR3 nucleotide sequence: TGTGCCAGCAGACGGCTAGCGGGAGGGCCCAATGAGCAGTTCTTC. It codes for CASRRLAGGPNEQFF.